The 12 T cell receptor beta chains listed next were all sequenced from one sample in a study of early T cells in non-severe SARS-CoV-2 infection (dated by TCRdb to the early 2020s). The library was made by 5' RACE. The reads were generated on a NextSeq 500. Using fastp at Q25 and MiXCR, TCRdb reprocessed the public reads and kept productive beta chains. Rows merge per CDR3 protein into single entries with the most common DNA and genes. In this sample the table shows some 40,000 distinct CDR3 sequences, 5% to 6.5% of which occur a single time. The ten top clones hold about 27% of the sample. The specimen was whole blood. The receptor source for this set is an adult who was a healthcare worker with PCR-confirmed SARS-CoV-2 infection or an uninfected control (not recorded which).

This clonotype was seen repeatedly, ten times or more. The rearrangement links TRBV20-1 to TRBJ2-1; 12 bases match TRBD2. CDR1 and CDR2 (germline): DFQATT, SNEGSKA (reference sequence). V gave up 2 bases and J gave up 4 bases; unmatched junction bases: 3. CDR3 size: 15 residues. CDR3 DNA: TGCAGTGCTAGATTTACTAGCGGGGGGTACAATGAGCAGTTCTTC. This translates into CSARFTSGGYNEQFF.

This clonotype appeared a few times. V and J are TRBV12-3 or TRBV12-4 and TRBJ2-5; D gene unclear. Trimming shortened V by 5 bases and J by 5 bases, and 6 bases separated the two germline ends. The CDR3 runs to 11 residues. CDR3 loop: CASSALETQYF. The DNA of the CDR3 is TGTGCCAGCAGTGCCTTGGAGACCCAGTACTTC.

This clonotype was recorded many times. The chain couples TRBV12-3 or TRBV12-4 to TRBJ1-1; D possibly corresponds to TRBD1 (6 bases). The CDR3 runs to 15 residues. Trimming took 4 bases from V and 4 from J, leaving 16 bases between them. The CDR3 DNA reads TGTGCCAGCAGTTACCATAACAGGGTCGGCACTGAAGCTTTCTTT. It translates to CASSYHNRVGTEAFF.

This clonotype was counted many times. V usage is TRBV7-3 and J usage is TRBJ2-1, with 8 bases that match TRBD2. This CDR3 is built from 16 residues. Unmatched junction bases numbered 1, after V lost 0 bases and J lost 0 bases. Germline V gene lookup returns CDR1 SGHTA and CDR2 FQGTGA. The CDR3 DNA follows: TGTGCCAGCAGCTTAACGCGGGAGGTCTCCTACAATGAGCAGTTCTTC. As protein: CASSLTREVSYNEQFF.

In its sample, this clonotype was seen a few times. The CDR3 region is CASSRTSGSYEQYF. The CDR3 bases are TGTGCCAGCAGCCGGACTAGCGGCTCCTACGAGCAGTACTTC. V usage is TRBV7-2 and J usage is TRBJ2-7, with 10 bases identical to TRBD2. CDR3 length: 14 amino acids. From germline, CDR1 is SGHTA and CDR2 FQGNSA. V was clipped by 5 bases and J by 0 bases; unmatched bases: 1.

This clonotype was seen a few times. The rearrangement joins TRBV7-9 to TRBJ2-3; no clear D gene. Trimming removed 5 bases at V and 2 bases at J, with 11 bases between. This CDR3 is 14 amino acids long. Germline CDR1 reads SEHNR; CDR2 reads FQNEAQ (reference sequence). The CDR3 DNA is TGTGCCAGCAGCCGGGCACAGAACACAGATACGCAGTATTTT. This gives the protein CASSRAQNTDTQYF.

This clonotype occurred a few times. DNA for the CDR3: TGTGCCAGCAGTACGGACAGGGACGAGCAGTACTTC. Translation: CASSTDRDEQYF. This rearrangement joins TRBV11-2 to TRBJ2-7; 8 bases are shared with TRBD1. The CDR3 has 12 residues. Per germline, CDR1 SGHAT and CDR2 FQNNGV. V was clipped by 6 bases and J by 5 bases; unmatched bases: 3.

This clonotype was seen ten or more times. V is TRBV3-1 and J is TRBJ2-1; 8 bases fit TRBD2. The germline V gene encodes CDR1 LGHDT and CDR2 YNNKEL (reference sequence). Germline trimming cut 4 bases from V and 2 bases from J; bases unmatched to any gene: 4. The length of the CDR3 is 15 residues. The CDR3 loop is CASSPTAGAYNEQFF. For the CDR3, the DNA is TGTGCCAGCAGCCCAACAGCGGGAGCCTACAATGAGCAGTTCTTC.

This clonotype was observed at least ten times. The chain combines TRBV11-1 with TRBJ2-2; TRBD1 or TRBD2 may be the D gene (6 bases each). The CDR3 is made up of 15 amino acids. V gave up 5 bases and J gave up 0 bases, with 10 bases separating them. Germline CDR1 and CDR2: SGHAT and FQDESV (reference sequence). In nucleotides, the CDR3 is TGTGCCAGCAGCCGCGGGACATCGAACACCGGGGAGCTGTTTTTT. Protein sequence: CASSRGTSNTGELFF.

This clonotype was detected ten times or more. This rearrangement joins TRBV12-3 or TRBV12-4 to TRBJ2-3, with 9 bases that match TRBD1. V lost 6 bases to trimming and J lost 2 bases; unmatched junction nucleotides: 6. The length of the CDR3 is 15 residues. CDR3: CASRYRGRITDTQYF. The DNA of the CDR3 is TGTGCCAGCAGGTACAGGGGGCGCATCACAGATACGCAGTATTTT.

The V call is TRBV7-9, the J call TRBJ2-5; weak D call: TRBD2 (6 bases). Germline V gene lookup returns CDR1 SEHNR and CDR2 FQNEAQ (reference sequence). V shed 8 bases and J shed 2 bases, with 9 bases lying between them. The CDR3 loop spans 12 amino acids. The DNA of the CDR3 is TGTGCCAGCCGGAGGGGACAAGAGACCCAGTACTTC. It codes for CASRRGQETQYF.

The genes are TRBV5-1 and TRBJ2-1; 10 bases are shared with TRBD2. Germline assignment: CDR1 SGHRS and CDR2 YFSETQ. V gave up 2 bases and J gave up 9 bases; unmatched junction bases: 8. The CDR3 sequence is 15 residues long. The CDR3 region has the DNA TGCGCCAGCAGCTTCCTAGCGGGAGTGGTCTCTGAGCAGTTCTTC. It encodes CASSFLAGVVSEQFF.